Reported below is one T cell receptor (beta chain). It is unclear where the CDR3 begins or ends on the DNA, so no DNA is shown, and the CDR3 is as TCRdb lists it. Researchers sorted participants into cohorts using their self-reported clinical history. Donors in Cohort 3 counted as recovered after two negative PCRs, clearance, or symptom resolution. In the original workflow: It was from reference gene primer amplification that nucleated cell counts were estimated. Repertoires were generated with immunoSEQ multiplex PCR, while TCRdb's copy carries only in-frame clones and drops some. That table gives V, J and clone size, and the DNA gave D and trimming. The sample consists of 110,000 to 150,000 clones, over 65% of them appearing once. The data are from a study of blood T cell repertoires in COVID-19. At the level of the study: The United States, Italy and Spain were the sources of the acute and convalescent COVID-19 samples.

The TCR sequence derives from a woman in her fifties or sixties who had recovered from COVID-19. Sample: PBMCs or T cells enriched from blood (not recorded which).

The CDR3 here is CASSWGEGTVILF. This chain links TRBV5-5 with TRBJ1-1; the table names TRBD1, a call not compared with the DNA. Both ends counted, the CDR3 spans 13 residues. Germline V CDR1 and CDR2: SGHKS, YYEKEE (reference sequence).